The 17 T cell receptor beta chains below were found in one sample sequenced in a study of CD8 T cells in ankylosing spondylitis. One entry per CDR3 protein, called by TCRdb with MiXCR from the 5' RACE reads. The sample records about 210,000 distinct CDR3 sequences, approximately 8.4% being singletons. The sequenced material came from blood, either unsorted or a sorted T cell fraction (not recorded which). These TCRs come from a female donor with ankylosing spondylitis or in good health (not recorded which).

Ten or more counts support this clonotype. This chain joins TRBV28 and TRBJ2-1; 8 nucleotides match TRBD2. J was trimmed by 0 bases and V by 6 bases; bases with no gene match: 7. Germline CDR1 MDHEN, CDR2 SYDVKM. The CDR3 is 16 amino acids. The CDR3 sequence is CASSPSGSSSYNEQFF. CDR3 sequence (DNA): TGTGCCAGCAGCCCTAGCGGGTCCAGCTCCTACAATGAGCAGTTCTTC.

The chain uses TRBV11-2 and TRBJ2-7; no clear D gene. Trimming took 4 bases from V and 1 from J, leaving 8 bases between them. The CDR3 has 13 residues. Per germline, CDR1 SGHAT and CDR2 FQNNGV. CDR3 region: CASSSPVSYEQYF. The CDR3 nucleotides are TGTGCCAGCAGCTCCCCTGTTTCCTACGAGCAGTACTTC.

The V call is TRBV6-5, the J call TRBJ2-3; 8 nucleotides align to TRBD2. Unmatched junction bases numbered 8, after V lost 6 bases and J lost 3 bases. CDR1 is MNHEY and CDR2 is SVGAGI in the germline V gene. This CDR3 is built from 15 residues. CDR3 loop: CASRPSGSGTDTQYF. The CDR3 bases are TGTGCCAGCAGACCGAGCGGGAGCGGGACAGATACGCAGTATTTT.

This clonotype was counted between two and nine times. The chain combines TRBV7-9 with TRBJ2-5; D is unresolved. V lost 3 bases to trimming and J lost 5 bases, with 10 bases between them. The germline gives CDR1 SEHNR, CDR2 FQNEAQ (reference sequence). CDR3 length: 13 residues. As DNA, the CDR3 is TGTGCCAGCAGCTTGGCCCTCCTCGAGACCCAGTACTTC. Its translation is CASSLALLETQYF. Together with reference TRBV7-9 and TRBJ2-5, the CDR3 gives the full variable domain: DTGVSQNPRHKITKRGQNVTFRCDPISEHNRLYWYRQTLGQGPEFLTYFQNEAQLEKSRLLSDRFSAERPKGSFSTLEIQRTEQGDSAMYLCASSLALLETQYFGPGTRLLVL.

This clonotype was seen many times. The CDR3 here is CASSLAIGDTQYF. Written as DNA, the CDR3 is TGCGCCAGCAGCTTGGCCATAGGGGATACGCAGTATTTT. The chain couples TRBV5-1 to TRBJ2-3; D is unresolved. CDR1 SGHRS and CDR2 YFSETQ come from the germline V gene. With 0 bases removed from V and 6 bases from J, the gap between germline ends came to 8 bases. This CDR3 region has 13 residues.

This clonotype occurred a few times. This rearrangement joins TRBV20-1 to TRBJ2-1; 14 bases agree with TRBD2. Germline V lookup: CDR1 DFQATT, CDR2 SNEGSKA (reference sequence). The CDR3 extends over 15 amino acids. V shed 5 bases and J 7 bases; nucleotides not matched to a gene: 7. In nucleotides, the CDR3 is TGCAGTGCTCCGACTAGCGGGAGGGTGGGTAATGAGCAGTTCTTC. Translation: CSAPTSGRVGNEQFF.

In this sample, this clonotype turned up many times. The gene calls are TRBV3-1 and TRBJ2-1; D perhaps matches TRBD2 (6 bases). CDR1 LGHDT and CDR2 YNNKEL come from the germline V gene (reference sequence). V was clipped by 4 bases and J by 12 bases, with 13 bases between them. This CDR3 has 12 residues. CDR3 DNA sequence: TGTGCCAGCAGCCCTATAGAGGGAGGGCAGTTCTTC. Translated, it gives CASSPIEGGQFF.

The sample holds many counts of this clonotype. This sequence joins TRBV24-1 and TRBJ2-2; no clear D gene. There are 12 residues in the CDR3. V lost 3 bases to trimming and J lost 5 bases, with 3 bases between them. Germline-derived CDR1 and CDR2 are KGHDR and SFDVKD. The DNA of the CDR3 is TGTGCCACCAGTGATGGGACCGGGGAGCTGTTTTTT. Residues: CATSDGTGELFF.

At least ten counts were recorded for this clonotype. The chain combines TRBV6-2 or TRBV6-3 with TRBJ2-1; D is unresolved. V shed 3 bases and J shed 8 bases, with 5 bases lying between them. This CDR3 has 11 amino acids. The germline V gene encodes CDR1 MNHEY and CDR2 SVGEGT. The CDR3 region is CASSYHDEQFF. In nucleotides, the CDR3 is TGTGCCAGCAGTTATCACGATGAGCAGTTCTTC.

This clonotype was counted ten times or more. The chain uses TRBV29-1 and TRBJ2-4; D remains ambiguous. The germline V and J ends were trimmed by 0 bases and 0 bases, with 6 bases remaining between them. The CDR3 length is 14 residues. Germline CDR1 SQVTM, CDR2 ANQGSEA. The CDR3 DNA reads TGCAGCGTTGAAGATACCCGAGCCAAAAACATTCAGTACTTC. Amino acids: CSVEDTRAKNIQYF. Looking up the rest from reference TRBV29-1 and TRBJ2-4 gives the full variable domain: SAVISQKPSRDICQRGTSLTIQCQVDSQVTMMFWYRQQPGQSLTLIATANQGSEATYESGFVIDKFPISRPNLTFSTLTVSNMSPEDSSIYLCSVEDTRAKNIQYFGAGTRLSVL.

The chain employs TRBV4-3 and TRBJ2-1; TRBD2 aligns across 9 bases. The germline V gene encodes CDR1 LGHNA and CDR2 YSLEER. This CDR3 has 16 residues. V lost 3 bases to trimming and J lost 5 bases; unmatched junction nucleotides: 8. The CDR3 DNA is TGCGCCAGCAGCCATTCCTATAGCGGGAGCCACAATGAGCAGTTCTTC. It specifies CASSHSYSGSHNEQFF.

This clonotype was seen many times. The CDR3 DNA reads as TGCGCCAGCAGCCAGGGGCCTGAGACAGCCTACGAGCAGTACTTC. Amino acid sequence: CASSQGPETAYEQYF. The V and J genes are TRBV5-1 and TRBJ2-7, with D perhaps TRBD1 (6 bases). CDR1 and CDR2 from the germline V gene are SGHRS and YFSETQ. This CDR3 is 15 amino acids long. The V and J ends lost 4 bases and 2 bases respectively, with 16 bases between them.

Here the CDR3 DNA reads TGTGCCACCAGTGACCCCAGGGTCCTAAACAATGAGCAGTTCTTC. Translation gives CATSDPRVLNNEQFF. The rearrangement links TRBV24-1 to TRBJ2-1, with D possibly matching TRBD1 (5 bases). Germline V gene lookup returns CDR1 KGHDR and CDR2 SFDVKD. CDR3 length equals 15 residues. The V and J ends lost 4 bases and 5 bases respectively, with 14 bases between them.

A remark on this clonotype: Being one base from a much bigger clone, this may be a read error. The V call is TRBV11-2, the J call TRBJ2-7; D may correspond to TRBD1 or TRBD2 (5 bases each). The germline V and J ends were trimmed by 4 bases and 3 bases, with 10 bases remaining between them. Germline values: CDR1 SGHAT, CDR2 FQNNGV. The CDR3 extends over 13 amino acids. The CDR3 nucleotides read TGTGCCAGCAGCTGGGGACGGATCTACGAGCAGTACTTC. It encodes CASSWGRIYEQYF.

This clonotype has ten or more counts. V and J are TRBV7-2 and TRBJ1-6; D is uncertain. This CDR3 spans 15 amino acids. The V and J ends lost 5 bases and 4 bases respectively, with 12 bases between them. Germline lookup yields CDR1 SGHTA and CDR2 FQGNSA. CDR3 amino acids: CASSLVGRYNSPLHF. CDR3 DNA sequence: TGTGCCAGCAGCCTAGTCGGGCGATATAATTCACCCCTCCACTTT.

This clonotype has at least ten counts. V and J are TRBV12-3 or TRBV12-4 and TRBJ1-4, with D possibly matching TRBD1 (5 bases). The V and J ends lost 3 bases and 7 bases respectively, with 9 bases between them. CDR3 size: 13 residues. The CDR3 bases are TGTGCCAGCAGTTTGGGGACCCCTGAAAAACTGTTTTTT. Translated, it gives CASSLGTPEKLFF.

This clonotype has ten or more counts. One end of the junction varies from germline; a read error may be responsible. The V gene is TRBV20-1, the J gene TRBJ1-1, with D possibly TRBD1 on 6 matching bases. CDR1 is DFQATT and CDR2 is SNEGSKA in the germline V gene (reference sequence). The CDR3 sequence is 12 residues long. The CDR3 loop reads CSSTVLRDIAIF. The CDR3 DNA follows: TGCAGTTCCACCGTGCTCCGGGACATCGCTATCTTT.